A single sample gave rise to the 29 T cell receptor beta chains below, sequenced in a study of human T cells and chemical hapten exposure. As for time point: patch test 3, about 24 weeks after DPC sensitization. As to treatment: therapeutic diphenylcyclopropenone sensitization with weekly scalp DPC. TCRdb re-called the RACE reads with MiXCR, one entry per CDR3 protein. The sample lists tens of thousands of distinct CDR3 sequences; 12% were seen once. The material was whole blood, obtained in connection with sensitization to the hapten diphenylcyclopropenone (DPC). These receptors were collected from a young man with alopecia areata. Some clones in this sample may be carry-over from other donors' samples.

V is TRBV12-3 or TRBV12-4 and J is TRBJ1-6; D gene ambiguous. V shed 6 bases and J shed 8 bases, with 8 bases lying between them. The CDR3 is 12 residues long. The CDR3 DNA reads TGTGCCAGCAGCTTGAGACATTCACCCCTCCACTTT. The encoded protein is CASSLRHSPLHF.

This clonotype was seen more than once but under ten times. The J gene is TRBJ2-5, the V gene TRBV25-1; 7 bases match TRBD1. Trimming at V came to 3 bases and at J to 0 bases, leaving 7 bases not matched to a gene. Looked up from germline, CDR1 is MGHDK and CDR2 is SYGVNS. The length of the CDR3 is 16 residues. The CDR3 DNA is TGTGCCAGCAGTGAGGGTAGGACAGGAGACCAAGAGACCCAGTACTTC. Translation: CASSEGRTGDQETQYF.

This clonotype was seen a few times. The chain couples TRBV5-1 to TRBJ2-7; D possibly corresponds to TRBD1 (6 bases). CDR1 and CDR2 from the germline V gene are SGHRS and YFSETQ. With 3 bases removed from V and 3 bases from J, the gap between germline ends came to 16 bases. The CDR3 consists of 15 residues. The CDR3 is CASSSGTPRNYEQYF. The CDR3 region has the DNA TGCGCCAGCAGCTCCGGGACACCTCGAAACTACGAGCAGTACTTC.

This clonotype was seen more than once but under ten times. This chain links TRBV4-1 with TRBJ2-3, with a tentative D call TRBD2 (6 bases). The V gene's germline CDR1 is MGHRA and CDR2 YSYEKL. The V end lost 2 bases, the J end lost 0 bases, and 15 bases lay between the germline ends. The CDR3 is 17 residues long. CDR3 bases: TGCGCCAGCAGCCAAACCCCACTAGCTCTGAGCACAGATACGCAGTATTTT. Encoded protein: CASSQTPLALSTDTQYF.

The V and J genes are TRBV24-1 and TRBJ2-3; tentatively, D is TRBD2 (6 bases). Per the germline V gene, CDR1 is KGHDR and CDR2 is SFDVKD. The CDR3 runs to 14 residues. The ends were cut back, 6 bases at V and 0 bases at J, with 9 bases in the middle. The CDR3 DNA reads TGTGCCACCAGTCGCGGGGCTAGCACAGATACGCAGTATTTT. Protein sequence: CATSRGASTDTQYF.

V and J are TRBV10-2 and TRBJ2-3, with 9 bases that match TRBD2. CDR1 and CDR2 (germline): WSHSY, SAAADI. The V segment lost 6 bases and the J segment 1 base; nucleotides outside the gene matches: 2. The CDR3 totals 14 residues. Here the CDR3 reads CASRLAGGTDTQYF. The CDR3 coding sequence is TGCGCCAGCAGATTAGCGGGGGGCACAGATACGCAGTATTTT.

This clonotype was counted between two and nine times. CDR3 nucleotides: TGTGCCAGCTCACCACTAGCGGGGAGCACAGATACGCAGTATTTT. The encoded protein is CASSPLAGSTDTQYF. The chain joins TRBV18 to TRBJ2-3, with 8 bases matching TRBD2. The germline gives CDR1 KGHSH, CDR2 LQKENI. The ends lost 1 base at V and 0 bases at J; junction bases unmatched: 0. The CDR3 has 15 residues.

This clonotype occurred many times. The genes are TRBV12-3 or TRBV12-4 and TRBJ1-1; D uncertain. The CDR3 spans 15 residues. Trimming removed 4 bases from V and 4 bases from J, with 16 bases in between. CDR3 bases: TGTGCCAGCAGTTCGTCGACCCCAGAACGCACTGAAGCTTTCTTT. It codes for CASSSSTPERTEAFF.

In this sample, this clonotype turned up many times. The J gene is TRBJ1-1, the V gene TRBV7-9; D uncertain. CDR1 is SEHNR and CDR2 is FQNEAQ in the germline V gene (reference sequence). The CDR3 spans 14 residues. Trimming left V 7 bases short and J 2 bases short, with 14 bases between. The CDR3 DNA reads as TGTGCCAGCACCCACCCCGCCAGAAACACTGAAGCTTTCTTT. Protein: CASTHPARNTEAFF.

This clonotype was detected only a few times. CDR3 sequence: CASSGDSSSYNEQFF. The CDR3 bases are TGCGCCAGCAGCGGAGACTCCAGCTCCTACAATGAGCAGTTCTTC. This chain joins TRBV4-1 and TRBJ2-1; D not resolved. Germline lookup yields CDR1 MGHRA and CDR2 YSYEKL. The CDR3 is made up of 15 amino acids. The V gene lost 5 bases and the J gene lost 0 bases, with 11 bases spanning the gap.

In its sample, this clonotype was seen many times. The J gene is TRBJ1-5, the V gene TRBV4-1; possibly TRBD1 for D (5 bases). The CDR3 totals 17 residues. The germline gives CDR1 MGHRA, CDR2 YSYEKL. Trimming left V 0 bases short and J 4 bases short, with 16 bases between. This chain's CDR3 is CASSQDRGRAVNQPQHF. In DNA form, the CDR3 reads TGCGCCAGCAGCCAAGATCGAGGCAGGGCTGTAAATCAGCCCCAGCATTTT.

This clonotype is categorized as medium-sized. The chain joins TRBV10-3 to TRBJ2-6; possible D gene TRBD1, 5 bases. CDR3 size: 18 residues. The germline gives CDR1 ENHRY, CDR2 SYGVKD. V was cut by 5 bases and J by 0 bases, with 17 bases left in between. CDR3 amino acids: CAISRLTVRSSGANVLTF. In DNA, the CDR3 is TGTGCCATCAGTCGACTGACAGTGAGAAGCTCTGGGGCCAACGTCCTGACTTTC.

The V call is TRBV28, the J call TRBJ2-1; possibly TRBD2 for D (6 bases). Germline V lookup: CDR1 MDHEN, CDR2 SYDVKM. The CDR3 extends over 13 amino acids. V was clipped by 8 bases and J by 4 bases, with 12 bases between them. CDR3 amino acids: CASLNSGYNEQFF. The CDR3 nucleotides are TGTGCCAGCTTGAATAGCGGATACAATGAGCAGTTCTTC.

This clonotype was found many times. The chain joins TRBV12-3 or TRBV12-4 to TRBJ2-7, with D uncertain. The CDR3 totals 13 residues. V dropped 8 bases and J dropped 3 bases, with 14 bases sitting between them. The CDR3 coding sequence is TGTGCCAGCCAGCTGGCCAGGAACTACGAGCAGTACTTC. As protein: CASQLARNYEQYF.

The rearrangement uses TRBV3-1 and TRBJ2-3, with D possibly TRBD1 on 5 matching bases. The CDR3 is 13 residues long. In germline, CDR1 is LGHDT, CDR2 YNNKEL (reference sequence). Trimming took off 5 bases at V and 4 bases at J, with 10 bases between the two ends. CDR3 sequence reads: CASSGHGPDTQYF. Here the CDR3 DNA reads TGTGCCAGCAGCGGACACGGGCCAGATACGCAGTATTTT.

The chain employs TRBV12-3 or TRBV12-4 and TRBJ2-2; no clear D. V was cut by 7 bases and J by 1 base, with 7 bases left in between. The CDR3 consists of 13 residues. CDR3 sequence: CASTPGNTGELFF. The CDR3 DNA reads as TGTGCCAGCACCCCAGGGAACACCGGGGAGCTGTTTTTT.

This chain uses TRBV7-9 with TRBJ2-7, with D maybe TRBD1 (6 bases). The CDR3 has 12 amino acids. The germline gives CDR1 SEHNR, CDR2 FQNEAQ (reference sequence). V was trimmed by 4 bases and J by 3 bases, leaving 7 bases between them. The CDR3 region has the DNA TGTGCCAGCAGCTCACAGGGCTACGAGCAGTACTTC. Translation: CASSSQGYEQYF.

Concerning this clonotype itself: A clone one base away is much larger, so this may be a read error. The J gene is TRBJ1-2, the V gene TRBV9; the D is unclear. CDR1 and CDR2 from the germline V gene are SGDLS and YYNGEE. The V gene lost 3 bases and the J gene lost 2 bases, with 11 bases spanning the gap. CDR3 length: 14 residues. CDR3 residues: CASSAHAGNYGYTF. CDR3 bases: TGTGCCAGCAGCGCTCACGCCGGGAACTATGGCTACACCTTC.

This clonotype was seen repeatedly, ten times or more. The rearrangement uses TRBV13 and TRBJ2-3; TRBD1 agrees at 11 bases. The CDR3 consists of 14 residues. Germline CDR1 PRHDT, CDR2 FYEKMQ (reference sequence). V gave up 5 bases and J gave up 7 bases; unmatched junction bases: 5. Here the CDR3 reads CASSRDRGAYTQYF. The DNA for the CDR3 is TGTGCCAGCAGCCGGGACAGGGGGGCATATACGCAGTATTTT.

This clonotype was detected ten times or more. The chain is built from TRBV10-2 and TRBJ2-3, with TRBD2 matching 10 bases. The CDR3 extends over 15 amino acids. V lost 4 bases to trimming and J lost 6 bases; unmatched junction nucleotides: 7. CDR1 is WSHSY and CDR2 is SAAADI in the germline V gene. CDR3 loop: CASSAKRGGSDTQYF. Written as DNA, the CDR3 is TGCGCCAGCAGTGCTAAGCGGGGGGGTTCTGATACGCAGTATTTT.

This chain links TRBV29-1 with TRBJ1-1; D remains unclear. This CDR3 is 14 amino acids long. Per germline, CDR1 SQVTM and CDR2 ANQGSEA. The V end was cut by 4 bases, the J end by 1 base, with 13 bases between. The CDR3 sequence: CSVVSRRRNTEAFF. The DNA of the CDR3 is TGCAGCGTTGTATCGAGGAGGAGGAACACTGAAGCTTTCTTT. The complete variable domain, with remaining parts taken from reference TRBV29-1 and TRBJ1-1, reads SAVISQKPSRDICQRGTSLTIQCQVDSQVTMMFWYRQQPGQSLTLIATANQGSEATYESGFVIDKFPISRPNLTFSTLTVSNMSPEDSSIYLCSVVSRRRNTEAFFGQGTRLTVV.

This clonotype was picked up a small number of times. The V call is TRBV6-5, the J call TRBJ2-1; 11 nucleotides align to TRBD1. Unmatched junction bases numbered 8, after V lost 5 bases and J lost 8 bases. Germline V gene sequence: CDR1 MNHEY, CDR2 SVGAGI. This CDR3 has 15 residues. As DNA, the CDR3 is TGTGCCAGCAGTGGCCGGGACAGGGGGTCGGATGAGCAGTTCTTC. Protein: CASSGRDRGSDEQFF.

The table lists this clonotype with many counts. This sequence joins TRBV28 and TRBJ2-5, with D unresolved. V lost 10 bases to trimming and J lost 2 bases, with 5 bases between them. Germline loops: CDR1 MDHEN, CDR2 SYDVKM. The CDR3 extends over 10 amino acids. CDR3 sequence (DNA): TGTGCCACCCGACAAGAGACCCAGTACTTC. Its protein product is CATRQETQYF. Full variable domain (remainder filled in from reference TRBV28 and TRBJ2-5): DVKVTQSSRYLVKRTGEKVFLECVQDMDHENMFWYRQDPGLGLRLIYFSYDVKMKEKGDIPEGYSVSREKKERFSLILESASTNQTSMYLCATRQETQYFGPGTRLLVL.

Many counts were recorded for this clonotype. The CDR3 protein is CASSQDRLAAYEQYF. The DNA for the CDR3 is TGCGCCAGCAGCCAAGATAGACTAGCGGCCTACGAGCAGTACTTC. The rearrangement links TRBV4-3 to TRBJ2-7; 9 positions match TRBD2. V shed 0 bases, J shed 2 bases, and the junction held 2 bases outside the gene matches. This CDR3 is built from 15 residues. Germline CDR1 reads LGHNA; CDR2 reads YSLEER.

This clonotype was seen ten or more times. The CDR3 sequence: CASSYSIWVINSPLHF. CDR3 nucleotide sequence: TGTGCCAGCAGTTACTCCATCTGGGTCATTAATTCACCCCTCCACTTT. The chain combines TRBV6-2 or TRBV6-3 with TRBJ1-6; D unresolved. Trimming cost V 0 bases and J 6 bases, with 12 bases left between them. The CDR3 covers 16 residues. Germline V CDR1 and CDR2: MNHEY, SVGEGT.

This chain uses TRBV5-4 with TRBJ2-5; D possibly corresponds to TRBD2 (5 bases). Trimming took 1 base from V and 1 from J, leaving 11 bases between them. The CDR3 is 15 amino acids. Germline V lookup: CDR1 SGHNT, CDR2 YYREEE (reference sequence). CDR3 sequence reads: CASSLRGVGQETQYF. The CDR3, as DNA: TGTGCCAGCAGCTTGCGGGGAGTGGGCCAAGAGACCCAGTACTTC. The full variable domain, its missing parts supplied by reference TRBV5-4 and TRBJ2-5, is ETGVTQSPTHLIKTRGQQVTLRCSSQSGHNTVSWYQQALGQGPQFIFQYYREEENGRGNFPPRFSGLQFPNYSSELNVNALELDDSALYLCASSLRGVGQETQYFGPGTRLLVL.

The V and J genes are TRBV3-1 and TRBJ2-7; D may be TRBD2 (5 bases). There are 11 residues in the CDR3. The V and J ends lost 8 bases and 5 bases respectively, with 10 bases between them. Germline assignment: CDR1 LGHDT and CDR2 YNNKEL (reference sequence). CDR3 bases: TGTGCCAGCTCCGGGGTCCACGAGCAGTACTTC. Residues: CASSGVHEQYF.

The gene calls are TRBV9 and TRBJ1-2, with 7 bases matching TRBD1. With V trimmed by 4 bases and J by 13 bases, 10 bases remained unmatched. The germline CDR1 and CDR2 sequences are SGDLS and YYNGEE. The CDR3 has 12 amino acids. CDR3 amino acids: CASSPRQGSFTF. As DNA, the CDR3 is TGTGCCAGCAGCCCCCGACAGGGTTCTTTCACCTTC.

The chain recombines TRBV5-1 with TRBJ1-1; 7 bases map to TRBD1. V dropped 0 bases and J dropped 4; count of bases not matched to a gene: 12. This CDR3 is built from 17 residues. Germline lookup yields CDR1 SGHRS and CDR2 YFSETQ. The CDR3 DNA sequence: TGCGCCAGCAGCTTGGCCTCGGGACAGATGGTGGGCACTGAAGCTTTCTTT. Its translation is CASSLASGQMVGTEAFF.